This T cell receptor (beta chain) was captured by sequencing in a study of OX40 agonist ivuxolimab in advanced cancers. Study information: While on treatment, patients had intravenous ivuxolimab at 0.01 to 10 mg/kg every 2 weeks.

Findings of the study overall: Within 6 weeks, CD4+ and CD8+ blood T cells expanded clonally at 0.1 to 3.0 mg/kg.

The table came from immunoSEQ multiplex PCR; TCRdb's copy has only in-frame clones and leaves some out. The table includes 55,000 to 80,000 clones, roughly 90% detected once. V was pared by 4 bases and J by 7 bases, with 15 bases of the junction left unmatched. The CDR3 contains 16 residues. Germline V CDR1 and CDR2: SGHNT, YYREEE (reference sequence). Comments on this clone: Its antigen is currently unknown.

A history of autoimmune disease or systemic immunosuppression excluded patients. The V and J genes are TRBV5-4 and TRBJ1-2; TRBD1 matches 8 bases. The source was CD4+ or CD8+ T cells sorted from blood, collected in a trial of the OX40 agonist ivuxolimab. The sequence came from an adult with an advanced solid tumor such as melanoma, head and neck, liver or kidney cancer. This CDR3 reads CASSPSQTGGIIGYTF. CDR3 bases: TGTGCCAGCAGCCCGAGTCAAACAGGGGGAATCATTGGCTACACCTTC.